Described below is a single T cell receptor beta chain sequence and its context. Its antigen remains unknown. The data are from a study of blood T cells in healthy people across ages. Study-wide results and limits: Unsorted PBMCs ruled out conclusive naive versus antigen-experienced comparison. Aged donors had fewer naive CD4+ cells and lower diversity than long-lived donors. There was a strong correlation between TCR beta diversity and naive T cell percentage.

Then a second PCR, running about 7 to 11 cycles, was carried out with a sample-barcoded 5' primer and a J-beta primer mix. TCRdb analysed the 5' RACE reads with MiXCR anew, one entry per CDR3 protein. Of 730,000 or so distinct CDR3 sequences listed, about 40% are singletons. This sequence was found in a woman aged 60-75 years in good health. Sequenced: blood.

Here the CDR3 reads CASSVGGTLRYEQYF. In DNA form, the CDR3 reads TGTGCCAGCAGCGTAGGGGGGACCCTCCGCTACGAGCAGTACTTC. The chain recombines TRBV9 with TRBJ2-7; perhaps D is TRBD1 or TRBD2 (5 bases each). This CDR3 contains 15 residues. Germline V gives CDR1 SGDLS, CDR2 YYNGEE. Trimming took 0 bases from V and 3 from J, leaving 13 bases between them.